One and the same sample provided the 21 T cell receptor beta chains below, sequenced in a study of T cells in Graves' hyperthyroidism and ophthalmopathy. Using RNA transcripts as the source, TCR beta CDR3 regions were amplified. Using the HTBI primer set, a first-round RT-PCR was run on the TCR CDR3. One entry per CDR3 protein results from TCRdb running MiXCR on the multiplex PCR reads. The top ten clones hold 33% of a sample with roughly 330,000 distinct CDR3 sequences, around a sixth of them seen once. Sequenced: blood. These receptors all stem from a man under 40 with Graves' hyperthyroidism.

This clonotype has a count of ten or more. The chain links TRBV12-3 or TRBV12-4 to TRBJ2-1; D might be TRBD1 (7 bases). Trimming removed 4 bases at V and 4 bases at J, with 14 bases between. The CDR3 spans 15 residues. The CDR3 region has the DNA TGTGCCAGCAGTTCGCGGGACAGATCTTACAATGAGCAGTTCTTC. It codes for CASSSRDRSYNEQFF.

As concerns this clonotype: A read error may explain this, as a much larger clone is one base away. The chain has TRBV11-2 and TRBJ2-1; 10 bases fit TRBD2. Germline values: CDR1 SGHAT, CDR2 FQNNGV. The CDR3 totals 14 residues. CDR3 sequence reads: CANSFTSGMYEQFF. CDR3 nucleotide sequence: TGTGCCAACAGCTTTACTAGCGGGATGTATGAGCAGTTCTTC.

This clonotype has only a few counts. J is TRBJ2-1 and V is TRBV5-4; D perhaps matches TRBD2 (5 bases). In germline, CDR1 is SGHNT, CDR2 YYREEE (reference sequence). V dropped 10 bases and J dropped 0 bases, with 17 bases sitting between them. This CDR3 has 15 residues. Here the CDR3 DNA reads TGTGCCCGGAGGTCGAGGGTAAGCTCCTACAATGAGCAGTTCTTC. Translation gives CARRSRVSSYNEQFF.

The J gene is TRBJ2-1, the V gene TRBV13; D may be TRBD1 (5 bases). Per germline, CDR1 PRHDT and CDR2 FYEKMQ (reference sequence). Trimming shortened V by 6 bases and J by 8 bases, and 14 bases separated the two germline ends. The CDR3 runs 13 residues. CDR3 in DNA: TGTGCCAGCAGTCCATCAGGGAACCATGAGCAGTTCTTC. Residues: CASSPSGNHEQFF.

This clonotype showed up many times. V is TRBV19 and J is TRBJ1-1, with TRBD1 as a possible D gene (5 bases). Looked up from germline, CDR1 is LNHDA and CDR2 is SQIVND (reference sequence). V shed 9 bases and J shed 3 bases, with 17 bases lying between them. The CDR3 totals 14 residues. Here the CDR3 DNA reads TGTGCCAGCACCTTCTGGGGCATGGACACTGAAGCTTTCTTT. It encodes CASTFWGMDTEAFF.

In regard to this clonotype: Since a much larger clone is just one base distant, this may be a read error. The rearrangement joins TRBV20-1 to TRBJ1-1, with 7 bases matching TRBD1. In germline, CDR1 is DFQATT, CDR2 SNEGSKA (reference sequence). The CDR3 totals 13 residues. Trimming cost V 5 bases and J 3 bases; bases outside gene matches: 6. CDR3 amino acids: CSAGEQGDTEAFF. In DNA form, the CDR3 reads TGCAGTGCTGGGGAGCAGGGGGACACTGAAGCTTTCTTT.

In regard to this clonotype: A much larger clone lies one base from this, so it may be a read error. The rearrangement uses TRBV30 and TRBJ2-2; D may be TRBD2 (6 bases). This CDR3 has 14 amino acids. Germline CDR1 GTSNPN, CDR2 SVGIG (reference sequence). The CDR3 reads CTWSGQGGTGELFF. DNA of the CDR3: TGTACCTGGAGTGGGCAGGGAGGCACCGGGGAGCTGTTTTTT.

This clonotype has just one count. The chain couples TRBV12-3 or TRBV12-4 to TRBJ2-3; D possibly matches TRBD1 or TRBD2 (5 bases each). CDR3 length: 14 amino acids. With 6 bases removed from V and 5 bases from J, the gap between germline ends came to 15 bases. CDR3 nucleotides: TGTGCCAGCAGCACCGGGACGCAGGGAGATACGCAGTATTTT. Protein sequence: CASSTGTQGDTQYF.

This clonotype has just a few counts. Here the CDR3 DNA reads TGCAGCGTTGAAGGGGAGGGCGGGAGCACAGATACGCAGTATTTT. It translates to CSVEGEGGSTDTQYF. The chain links TRBV29-1 to TRBJ2-3; 7 positions match TRBD2. Germline assignment: CDR1 SQVTM and CDR2 ANQGSEA. Trimming cost V 1 base and J 0 bases; bases outside gene matches: 4. The CDR3 extends over 15 amino acids.

The sample holds many counts of this clonotype. CDR3 nucleotides: TGCGCCAGCAGCCAAGGTGGTCTAGCGGGAAGGCAAGAGACCCAGTACTTC. Protein: CASSQGGLAGRQETQYF. The rearrangement links TRBV4-1 to TRBJ2-5, with 9 bases lining up with TRBD2. The CDR3 sequence is 17 residues long. V lost 1 base and J lost 2; bases outside the gene matches: 8. CDR1 MGHRA and CDR2 YSYEKL come from the germline V gene.

The V call is TRBV10-3, the J call TRBJ2-1; D unresolved. The V gene lost 7 bases and the J gene lost 6 bases, with 19 bases spanning the gap. The CDR3 has 15 residues. Germline CDR1 and CDR2: ENHRY and SYGVKD. The CDR3 here is CAIKDHTGAFNEQFF. In nucleotides, the CDR3 is TGTGCCATCAAAGACCACACGGGCGCCTTCAATGAGCAGTTCTTC.

This clonotype was found a few times. The V call is TRBV4-1, the J call TRBJ2-1, with TRBD2 identical over 13 bases. In germline, CDR1 is MGHRA, CDR2 YSYEKL. The trim removed 5 bases at V and 8 bases at J, leaving 6 bases unmatched. There are 15 residues in the CDR3. The CDR3 sequence is CASSVTSGRRYEQFF. The CDR3 nucleotides read TGCGCCAGCAGCGTGACTAGCGGGAGGAGGTATGAGCAGTTCTTC.

A few counts support this clonotype. The chain has TRBV7-9 and TRBJ2-3; TRBD2 matches at 13 bases. The CDR3 extends over 18 amino acids. V lost 4 bases and J lost 7; bases outside the gene matches: 14. Germline values: CDR1 SEHNR, CDR2 FQNEAQ (reference sequence). The CDR3 DNA reads TGTGCCAGCAGCTCGGAAAGATTACTAGCGGGAGGGCCTAATACGCAGTATTTT. Translated, it gives CASSSERLLAGGPNTQYF.

This clonotype was detected ten times or more. The chain recombines TRBV20-1 with TRBJ2-7; 9 nucleotides agree with TRBD2. Per the germline V gene, CDR1 is DFQATT and CDR2 is SNEGSKA (reference sequence). Trimming at V came to 6 bases and at J to 2 bases, leaving 8 bases not matched to a gene. This CDR3 comprises 14 residues. CDR3: CSALPGGRAYEQYF. DNA for the CDR3: TGCAGTGCCCTTCCCGGCGGGAGGGCCTACGAGCAGTACTTC.

There are many counts of this clonotype. The chain recombines TRBV5-1 with TRBJ2-7; TRBD2 matches 14 bases. V gave up 4 bases and J gave up 5 bases; unmatched junction bases: 8. This CDR3 comprises 16 residues. Germline V lookup: CDR1 SGHRS, CDR2 YFSETQ. The CDR3 protein is CASSLTSGRAQDEQYF. CDR3 nucleotide sequence: TGCGCCAGCAGCCTGACTAGCGGGAGGGCCCAAGACGAGCAGTACTTC.

This sequence joins TRBV19 and TRBJ1-2; D might be TRBD1 (5 bases). CDR1 is LNHDA, CDR2 SQIVND, per germline (reference sequence). This CDR3 has 15 amino acids. Trimming removed 1 base from V and 6 bases from J, with 15 bases in between. The CDR3 loop is CASSIVGGLADGYTF. DNA for the CDR3: TGTGCCAGTAGTATAGTCGGGGGTTTGGCGGATGGCTACACCTTC.

This clonotype was counted many times. The J gene is TRBJ2-3, the V gene TRBV5-5; 11 positions agree with TRBD2. This CDR3 spans 15 amino acids. Germline CDR1 SGHKS, CDR2 YYEKEE (reference sequence). V dropped 5 bases and J dropped 4; count of bases not matched to a gene: 6. The CDR3 nucleotides are TGTGCCAGCAGATCCACTAGCGGGAGTTCAGATACGCAGTATTTT. This translates into CASRSTSGSSDTQYF.

This clonotype was counted only a few times. The V call is TRBV10-3, the J call TRBJ2-7, with D uncertain. The CDR3 covers 12 residues. The germline CDR1 and CDR2 sequences are ENHRY and SYGVKD. The V and J ends lost 6 bases and 2 bases respectively, with 8 bases between them. CDR3 in DNA: TGTGCCATCAGAGAGAAAACCTACGAGCAGTACTTC. This encodes CAIREKTYEQYF.

A remark on this clonotype: A much larger clone is a single base away; this may be a read error. This rearrangement joins TRBV11-2 to TRBJ2-4, with D maybe TRBD1 (6 bases). The CDR3 has 15 residues. V gave up 1 base and J gave up 6 bases, with 13 bases separating them. The germline V gene has CDR1 SGHAT and CDR2 FQNNGV. The CDR3 region has the DNA TGTGCCAGCAGCTTAGCACCTACAGGGCCAAACATTCAGTACTTC. It translates to CASSLAPTGPNIQYF.

The CDR3 nucleotides are TGTGCCAGCAGTGAAGAAAGATCCGATCAGCCCCAGCATTTT. Amino acid sequence: CASSEERSDQPQHF. This chain links TRBV25-1 with TRBJ1-5, with unresolved D. The CDR3 has 14 amino acids. Trimming took 2 bases from V and 5 from J, leaving 10 bases between them. CDR1 and CDR2 (germline): MGHDK, SYGVNS. Using reference TRBV25-1 and TRBJ1-5 for the parts outside the CDR3, the full variable domain is EADIYQTPRYLVIGTGKKITLECSQTMGHDKMYWYQQDPGMELHLIHYSYGVNSTEKGDLSSESTVSRIRTEHFPLTLESARPSHTSQYLCASSEERSDQPQHFGDGTRLSIL.

To note about this clonotype: A clone one base away is much larger, so this may be a read error. V usage is TRBV18 and J usage is TRBJ1-1; D is ambiguous. Germline V gene lookup returns CDR1 KGHSH and CDR2 LQKENI. This CDR3 is 14 amino acids long. The CDR3 region has the DNA TGTGCCAGCTCACCGGCTTCGGCCAACACTGAAGGTTTCTTT. It translates to CASSPASANTEGFF.